The T cell receptor beta chain under discussion was sequenced for a study of cytomegalovirus exposure and HLA in healthy donors. Study-level points and caveats: Prior analysis indicated that the majority of TCR beta V segments exhibited productivity approximately 87% or approximately 30% of the time.

CDR1 GTSNPN and CDR2 SVGIG come from the germline V gene (reference sequence). V lost 2 bases, J lost 2 bases, and 6 bases stayed unmatched. The CDR3 length is 15 residues. Primers: 60 Vbeta forward and 13 Jbeta reverse. Sequenced by immunoSEQ multiplex PCR; TCRdb stores in-frame clones only, minus some. This table holds fewer than 250,000 clones, over 60% found once. As to this clone: Antigen unknown.

The rearrangement links TRBV30 to TRBJ2-3, with 8 bases aligning to TRBD2. The TCR comes from a man younger than 40 in good health and CMV-seropositive. The sequenced material came from PBMCs. The CDR3 DNA reads as TGTGCCTGGAGTCTCTCGGGGGGGGACACAGATACGCAGTATTTT. Its protein product is CAWSLSGGDTDTQYF.